The entry below gives a single T cell receptor (beta chain) sequence along with its context. The antigen is not known. Other DNA variants within this sample encode the same CDR3. In germline, CDR1 is MDHEN, CDR2 SYDVKM. Trimming shortened V by 2 bases and J by 4 bases, and 6 bases separated the two germline ends. The CDR3 has 12 residues. The record originates from a study of T cell responses to AZD1222 COVID-19 vaccine. Study outcomes and limitations: Per reports, nearly half of all spike-specific TCRs target regions that are unmutated in variants.

The data were produced by immunoSEQ multiplex PCR, yet TCRdb's version contains in-frame clones alone and is incomplete. The sample consists of 150,000 to 200,000 clones, roughly 87% of them appearing once. The chain is built from TRBV28 and TRBJ2-7; D could derive from TRBD1 or TRBD2 (5 bases each). The material was peripheral blood, obtained on day 0 of AZD1222 vaccination. The sequence derives from an adult in good health. As DNA, the CDR3 is TGTGCCAGCAGTTTAGGGGGATACGAGCAGTACTTC. Residues: CASSLGGYEQYF.